Sequencing of this TCR beta chain was carried out in a study of long-term antiretroviral therapy in people with HIV. Study-wide context: In the earliest collections, sampling predates the 2015 immediate-ART recommendation by about a decade. Study-wide results and caveats: HIV repertoires had narrower CDR3 length ranges than controls.

CDR3 length: 14 amino acids. The V and J ends lost 5 bases and 2 bases respectively, with 14 bases between them. CDR1 SGHRS and CDR2 YFSETQ come from the germline V gene. Running of the v3.0 immunoSEQ assay took place at survey level. Sequencing was designed to cover 40,000-50,000 T-cell genomes in each sample. Here immunoSEQ multiplex PCR was the method, and the copy in TCRdb shows in-frame clones only, minus some. The sample has approximately 12,000 clones, about 68% seen once. This clone appeared once. Its cognate antigen is unknown. Roughly 0.85-10 million cryopreserved PBMC were held in samples before DNA extraction.

The rearrangement links TRBV5-1 to TRBJ2-7; the D is unclear. The receptor's source is a man aged 40-50 years with HIV. The source was unsorted PBMCs, collected 3 to 3.3 years before starting antiretroviral therapy. The CDR3 region has the DNA TGCGCCAGCAGTATCAGCTCTGGGGCCTACGAGCAGTACTTC. Translation: CASSISSGAYEQYF. Supplemented by reference TRBV5-1 and TRBJ2-7, the full variable domain reads KAGVTQTPRYLIKTRGQQVTLSCSPISGHRSVSWYQQTPGQGLQFLFEYFSETQRNKGNFPGRFSGRQFSNSRSEMNVSTLELGDSALYLCASSISSGAYEQYFGPGTRLTVT.